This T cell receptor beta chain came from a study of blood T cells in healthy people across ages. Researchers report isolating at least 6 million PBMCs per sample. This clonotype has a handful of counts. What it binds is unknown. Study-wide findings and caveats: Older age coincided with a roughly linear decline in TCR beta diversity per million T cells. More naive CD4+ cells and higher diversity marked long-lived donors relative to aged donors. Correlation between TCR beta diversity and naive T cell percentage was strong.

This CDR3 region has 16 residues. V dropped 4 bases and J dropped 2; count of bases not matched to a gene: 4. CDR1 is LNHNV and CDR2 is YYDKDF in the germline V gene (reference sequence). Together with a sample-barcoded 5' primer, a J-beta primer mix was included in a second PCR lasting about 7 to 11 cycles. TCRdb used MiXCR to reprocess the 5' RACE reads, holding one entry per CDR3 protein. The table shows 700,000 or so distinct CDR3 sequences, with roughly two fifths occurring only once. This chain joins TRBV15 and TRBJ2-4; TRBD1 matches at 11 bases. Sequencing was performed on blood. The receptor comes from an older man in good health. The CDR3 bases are TGTGCCACCAGCACCGGACAGGGGGCCTCCAAAAACATTCAGTACTTC. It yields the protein CATSTGQGASKNIQYF.